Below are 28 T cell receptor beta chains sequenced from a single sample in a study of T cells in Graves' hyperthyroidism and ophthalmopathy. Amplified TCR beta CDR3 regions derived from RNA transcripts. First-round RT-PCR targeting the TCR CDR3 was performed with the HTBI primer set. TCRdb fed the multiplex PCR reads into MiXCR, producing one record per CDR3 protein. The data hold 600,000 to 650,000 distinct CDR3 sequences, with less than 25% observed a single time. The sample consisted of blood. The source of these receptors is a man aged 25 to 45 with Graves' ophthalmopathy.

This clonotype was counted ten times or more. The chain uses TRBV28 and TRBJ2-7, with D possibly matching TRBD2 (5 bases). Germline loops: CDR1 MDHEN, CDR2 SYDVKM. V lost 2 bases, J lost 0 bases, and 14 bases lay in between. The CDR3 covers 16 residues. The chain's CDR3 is CASSLQGGLISYEQYF. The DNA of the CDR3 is TGTGCCAGCAGTTTACAAGGCGGACTGATCTCCTACGAGCAGTACTTC.

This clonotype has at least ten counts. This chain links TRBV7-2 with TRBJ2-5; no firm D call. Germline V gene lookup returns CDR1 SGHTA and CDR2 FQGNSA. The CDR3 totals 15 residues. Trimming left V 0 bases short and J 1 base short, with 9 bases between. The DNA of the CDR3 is TGTGCCAGCAGCTTAGCGAGACACCGCCAAGAGACCCAGTACTTC. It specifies CASSLARHRQETQYF.

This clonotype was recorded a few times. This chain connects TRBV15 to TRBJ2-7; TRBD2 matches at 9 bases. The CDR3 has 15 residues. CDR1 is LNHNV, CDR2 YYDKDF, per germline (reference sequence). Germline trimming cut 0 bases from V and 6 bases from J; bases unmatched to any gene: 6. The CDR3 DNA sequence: TGTGCCACCAGCAGAGATGGTAGCGGGAGCATCGAGCAGTACTTC. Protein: CATSRDGSGSIEQYF.

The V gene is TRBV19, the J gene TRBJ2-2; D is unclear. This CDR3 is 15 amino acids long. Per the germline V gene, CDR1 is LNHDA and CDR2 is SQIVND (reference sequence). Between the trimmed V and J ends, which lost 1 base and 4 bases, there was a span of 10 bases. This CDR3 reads CASSIGELITGELFF. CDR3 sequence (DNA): TGTGCCAGTAGTATAGGTGAATTGATCACCGGGGAGCTGTTTTTT.

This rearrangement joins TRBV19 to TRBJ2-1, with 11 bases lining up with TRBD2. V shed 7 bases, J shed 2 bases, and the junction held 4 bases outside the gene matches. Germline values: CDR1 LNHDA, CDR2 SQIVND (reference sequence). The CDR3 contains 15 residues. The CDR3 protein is CASTLSGRAYNEQFF. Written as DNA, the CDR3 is TGTGCCAGTACTCTTAGCGGGAGGGCCTACAATGAGCAGTTCTTC.

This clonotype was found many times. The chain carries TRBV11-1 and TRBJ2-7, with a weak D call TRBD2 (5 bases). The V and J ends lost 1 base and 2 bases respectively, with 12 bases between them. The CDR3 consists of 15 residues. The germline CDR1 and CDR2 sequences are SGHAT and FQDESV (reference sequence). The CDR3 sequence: CASSLGWEQTYEQYF. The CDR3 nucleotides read TGTGCCAGCAGCTTAGGGTGGGAGCAAACCTACGAGCAGTACTTC.

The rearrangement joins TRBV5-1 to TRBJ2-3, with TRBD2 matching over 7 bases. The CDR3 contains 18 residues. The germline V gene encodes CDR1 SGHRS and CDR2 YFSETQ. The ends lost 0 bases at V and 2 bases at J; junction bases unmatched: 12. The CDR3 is CASSLDLRTRGFTDTQYF. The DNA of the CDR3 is TGCGCCAGCAGCTTGGATTTGAGGACTAGGGGCTTCACAGATACGCAGTATTTT.

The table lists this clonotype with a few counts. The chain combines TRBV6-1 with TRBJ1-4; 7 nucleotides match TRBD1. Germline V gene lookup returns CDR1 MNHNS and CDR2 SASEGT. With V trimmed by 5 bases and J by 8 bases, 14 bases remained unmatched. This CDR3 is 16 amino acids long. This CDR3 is CASSSRFGDSGEKLFF. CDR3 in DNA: TGTGCCAGCAGTTCCAGGTTTGGGGACAGTGGAGAAAAACTGTTTTTT.

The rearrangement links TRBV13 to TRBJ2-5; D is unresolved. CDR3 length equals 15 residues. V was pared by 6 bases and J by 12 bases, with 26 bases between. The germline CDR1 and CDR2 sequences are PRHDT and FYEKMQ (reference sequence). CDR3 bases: TGTGCCAGCAGTTCCCCGACGGTAGAAAGGGATAGGAAGTACTTC. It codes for CASSSPTVERDRKYF.

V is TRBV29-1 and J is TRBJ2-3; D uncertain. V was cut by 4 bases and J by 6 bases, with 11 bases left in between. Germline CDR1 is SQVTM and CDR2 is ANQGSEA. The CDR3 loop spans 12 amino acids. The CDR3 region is CSVVGAGDTQYF. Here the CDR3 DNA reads TGCAGCGTTGTTGGAGCCGGCGATACGCAGTATTTT.

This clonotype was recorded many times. CDR3 in amino acids: CASSPWGEYNEQFF. In DNA form, the CDR3 reads TGTGCCAGCAGCCCTTGGGGGGAATACAATGAGCAGTTCTTC. This chain joins TRBV7-9 and TRBJ2-1, with D possibly matching TRBD2 (6 bases). The V gene's germline CDR1 is SEHNR and CDR2 FQNEAQ (reference sequence). The V end lost 5 bases, the J end lost 4 bases, and 12 bases lay between the germline ends. This CDR3 spans 14 amino acids.

CDR3 in amino acids: CASSPPGRQEQYF. DNA for the CDR3: TGTGCCAGCAGCCCCCCGGGGCGGCAGGAGCAGTACTTC. The V and J genes are TRBV11-2 and TRBJ2-7, with D possibly called TRBD1 or TRBD2 (5 bases each). This CDR3 spans 13 amino acids. Germline V gene data show CDR1 as SGHAT and CDR2 as FQNNGV. The V and J ends lost 5 bases and 7 bases respectively, with 15 bases between them.

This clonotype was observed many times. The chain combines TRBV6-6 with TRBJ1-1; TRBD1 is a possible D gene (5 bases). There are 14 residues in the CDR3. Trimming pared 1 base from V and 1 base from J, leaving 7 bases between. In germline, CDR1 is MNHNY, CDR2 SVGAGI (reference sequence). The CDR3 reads CASSYLGENTEAFF. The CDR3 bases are TGTGCCAGCAGTTACTTGGGGGAGAACACTGAAGCTTTCTTT.

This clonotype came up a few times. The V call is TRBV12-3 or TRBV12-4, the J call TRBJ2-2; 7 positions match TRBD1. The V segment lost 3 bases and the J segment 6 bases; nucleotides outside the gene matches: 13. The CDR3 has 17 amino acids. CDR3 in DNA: TGTGCCAGCAGTTTTGCAATCTACAGGGGTCGGGCCGGGGAGCTGTTTTTT. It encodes CASSFAIYRGRAGELFF.

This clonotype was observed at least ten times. The DNA of the CDR3 is TGTGCCAGCAGCCCCGGGGGACAGGGGTATGGCTACACCTTC. Its translation is CASSPGGQGYGYTF. The chain couples TRBV9 to TRBJ1-2; 10 nucleotides line up with TRBD1. The CDR3 has 14 residues. The V segment lost 4 bases and the J segment 5 bases; nucleotides outside the gene matches: 5. Germline CDR1 is SGDLS and CDR2 is YYNGEE.

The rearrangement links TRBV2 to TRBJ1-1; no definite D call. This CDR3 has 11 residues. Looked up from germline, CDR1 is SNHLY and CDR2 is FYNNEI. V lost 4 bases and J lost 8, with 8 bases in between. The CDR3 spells CASSAKLEAFF. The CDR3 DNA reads TGTGCCAGCAGTGCTAAACTCGAAGCTTTCTTT. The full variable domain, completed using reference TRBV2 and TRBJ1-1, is EPEVTQTPSHQVTQMGQEVILRCVPISNHLYFYWYRQILGQKVEFLVSFYNNEISEKSEIFDDQFSVERPDGSNFTLKIRSTKLEDSAMYFCASSAKLEAFFGQGTRLTVV.

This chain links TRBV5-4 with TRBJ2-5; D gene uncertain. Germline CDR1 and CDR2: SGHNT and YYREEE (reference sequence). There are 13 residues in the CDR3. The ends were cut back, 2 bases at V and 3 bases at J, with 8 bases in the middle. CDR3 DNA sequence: TGTGCCAGCAGCTTAGCCAGTGAAGAGACCCAGTACTTC. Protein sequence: CASSLASEETQYF.

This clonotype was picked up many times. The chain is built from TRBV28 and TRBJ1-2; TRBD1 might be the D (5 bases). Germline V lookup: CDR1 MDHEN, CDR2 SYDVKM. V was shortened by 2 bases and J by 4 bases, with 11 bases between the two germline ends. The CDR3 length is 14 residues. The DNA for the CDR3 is TGTGCCAGCAGTTTAGAGGGGCCTCTCTATGGCTACACCTTC. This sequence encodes CASSLEGPLYGYTF.

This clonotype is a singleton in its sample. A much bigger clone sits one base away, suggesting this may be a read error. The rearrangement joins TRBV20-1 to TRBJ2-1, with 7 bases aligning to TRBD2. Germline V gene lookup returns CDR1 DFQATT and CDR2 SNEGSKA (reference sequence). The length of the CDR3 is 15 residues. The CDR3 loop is CSAPRDYPSYNGQFF. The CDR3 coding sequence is TGCAGTGCCCCCCGGGACTACCCCTCCTACAATGGGCAGTTCTTC.

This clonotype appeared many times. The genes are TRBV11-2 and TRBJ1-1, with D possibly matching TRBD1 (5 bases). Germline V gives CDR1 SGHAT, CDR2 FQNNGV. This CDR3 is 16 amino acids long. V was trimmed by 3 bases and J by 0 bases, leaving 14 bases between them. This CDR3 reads CASSLGGASMNTEAFF. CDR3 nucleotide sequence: TGTGCCAGCAGCTTGGGAGGGGCGTCAATGAACACTGAAGCTTTCTTT.

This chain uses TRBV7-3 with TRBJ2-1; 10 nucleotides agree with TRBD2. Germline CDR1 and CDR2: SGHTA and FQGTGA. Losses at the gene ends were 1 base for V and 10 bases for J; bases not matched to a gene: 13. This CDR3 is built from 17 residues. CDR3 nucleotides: TGTGCCAGCAGCTTAAAGTCCGGGGTAGCGGGAGGAGGGGAGCAGTTCTTC. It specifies CASSLKSGVAGGGEQFF.

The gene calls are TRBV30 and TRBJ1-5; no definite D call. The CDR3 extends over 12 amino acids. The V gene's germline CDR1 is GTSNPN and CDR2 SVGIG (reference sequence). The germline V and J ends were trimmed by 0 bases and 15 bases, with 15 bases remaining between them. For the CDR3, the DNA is TGTGCCTGGAGTGTATCGACACGCGAGATGCATTTT. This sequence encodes CAWSVSTREMHF.

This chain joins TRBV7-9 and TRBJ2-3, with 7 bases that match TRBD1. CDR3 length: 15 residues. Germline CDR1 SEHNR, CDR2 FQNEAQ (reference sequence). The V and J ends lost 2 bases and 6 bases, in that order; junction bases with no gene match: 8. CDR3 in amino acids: CASSLLQGEGDTQYF. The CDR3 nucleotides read TGTGCCAGCAGCTTACTTCAGGGGGAAGGGGATACGCAGTATTTT.

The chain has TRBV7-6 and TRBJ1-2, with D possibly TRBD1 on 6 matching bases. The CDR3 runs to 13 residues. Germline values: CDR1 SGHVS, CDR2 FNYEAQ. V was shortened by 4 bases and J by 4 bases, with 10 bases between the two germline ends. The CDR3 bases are TGTGCCAGCAGCTCCGACAGGATCTATGGCTACACCTTC. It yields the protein CASSSDRIYGYTF.

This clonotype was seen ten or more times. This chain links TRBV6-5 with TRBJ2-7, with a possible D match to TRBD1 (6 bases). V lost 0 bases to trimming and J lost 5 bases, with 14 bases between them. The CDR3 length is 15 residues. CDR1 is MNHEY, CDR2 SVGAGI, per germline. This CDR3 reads CASSYSSQGANEQYF. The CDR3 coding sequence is TGTGCCAGCAGTTACTCGTCACAGGGTGCGAACGAGCAGTACTTC.

CDR3 sequence (DNA): TGCAGCGCTCGGGGGGTATTGTCCTACGAGCAGTACTTC. It yields the protein CSARGVLSYEQYF. V usage is TRBV29-1 and J usage is TRBJ2-7, with 7 bases matching TRBD2. The CDR3 runs to 13 residues. V was pared by 7 bases and J by 1 base, with 7 bases of the junction left unmatched. Germline values: CDR1 SQVTM, CDR2 ANQGSEA.

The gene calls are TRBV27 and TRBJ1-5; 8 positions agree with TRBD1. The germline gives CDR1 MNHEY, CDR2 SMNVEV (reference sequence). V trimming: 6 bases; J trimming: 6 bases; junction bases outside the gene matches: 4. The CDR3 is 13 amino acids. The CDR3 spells CASSDRGGQPQHF. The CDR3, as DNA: TGTGCCAGCAGCGACAGGGGCGGTCAGCCCCAGCATTTT.

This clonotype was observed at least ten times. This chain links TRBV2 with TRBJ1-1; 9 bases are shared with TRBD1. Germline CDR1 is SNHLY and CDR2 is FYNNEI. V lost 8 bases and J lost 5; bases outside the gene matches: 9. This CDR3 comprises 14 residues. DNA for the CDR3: TGTGCCAGCCGTAAAGGACAGGGGAGAACTGAAGCTTTCTTT. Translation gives CASRKGQGRTEAFF. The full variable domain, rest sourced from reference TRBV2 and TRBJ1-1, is EPEVTQTPSHQVTQMGQEVILRCVPISNHLYFYWYRQILGQKVEFLVSFYNNEISEKSEIFDDQFSVERPDGSNFTLKIRSTKLEDSAMYFCASRKGQGRTEAFFGQGTRLTVV.